This is a list of T cell receptor beta chains from one sample in a study of blood T cell repertoires in COVID-19. Some clones are missing from TCRdb's copy, which holds only in-frame ones; the method was immunoSEQ multiplex PCR. The sample gives some 270,000 clones, around 92% of which show up once; under 2.5% is in the top ten. The material sequenced was PBMCs or T cells enriched from blood (not recorded which). All receptors come from a woman aged 60 to 75 who had recovered from COVID-19. The CDR3 runs from the conserved cysteine through the conserved F or W.

TRBJ2-3 TRBV28 CASTTDRGQDTQYF
TRBJ1-2 TRBV19 CASSAQGGYGYTF
TRBJ2-7 TRBV6-2/TRBV6-3 CASSPSGQRYEQYF
TRBJ1-1 TRBV28 CASSSRNTEAFF
TRBJ2-3 TRBV10-3 CAIREPGQPADTQYF
TRBJ2-3 TRBV24-1 CATSDSRDTQYF
TRBJ2-5 TRBV5-1 CASSFSGLGETQYF
TRBJ1-1 TRBV12-3/TRBV12-4 CASTLQGWAEAFF
TRBJ2-6 TRBV7-2 CASAERGGANVLTF
TRBJ1-5 TRBV18 CASSSPPGGSNQPQHF
TRBJ2-1 TRBV27 CASSSDRGTDEQFF
TRBJ1-2 TRBV6-5 CASSPRTASNYGYTF
TRBJ1-1 TRBV5-8 CASSWGQPNTEAFF
TRBJ1-5 TRBV24-1 CATSDRDILYPQHF
TRBJ1-1 TRBV9 CASSGSRDRDPAIEHTEAFF
TRBJ1-1 TRBV7-6 CASSSGTGAFF
TRBJ2-7 TRBV6-6 CASSLRVYEQYF
TRBJ1-2 TRBV7-8 CASSLYRGNYGYTF
TRBJ2-1 TRBV11-3 CASSLQVSSYNEQFF
TRBJ2-1 TRBV19 CASSKTSGRLEQFF
TRBJ2-5 TRBV5-1 CASSPPYLAGGSQYF
TRBJ2-2 TRBV4-1 CASTQGGGSFTGELFF
TRBJ2-3 TRBV3-1/TRBV3-2 CASSLGLADTQYF
TRBJ2-7 TRBV5-1 CASSLDGRENEQYF
TRBJ2-3 TRBV5-1 CASSSSAQGGRDTQYF
TRBJ1-5 TRBV11-2 CASSLDGGPDQPQHF
TRBJ2-1 TRBV28 CASSPSGGGLNEQFF
TRBJ2-7 TRBV24-1 CATSEEGQYF
TRBJ2-5 TRBV6-5 CASSLNWGEETQYF
TRBJ2-2 TRBV5-4 CASSSRRGDTGELFF
TRBJ2-7 TRBV28 CASSPTGSYEQYF
TRBJ1-2 TRBV7-9 CASSFEGLSGYTF
TRBJ1-1 TRBV2 CASSMSGMNTEAFF
TRBJ1-6 TRBV5-4 CASSLERGNSPLHF
TRBJ1-2 TRBV19 CASRPPEGNYGYTF
TRBJ1-6 TRBV5-6 CASSARDTESSYNSPLHF
TRBJ2-1 TRBV28 CASSQLAGGPHEQFF
TRBJ1-5 TRBV18 CASSPGTSNQPQHF
TRBJ2-6 TRBV4-1 CASSQDSAGANVLTF
TRBJ1-4 TRBV19 CASTTGGLNEKLFF
TRBJ2-7 TRBV29-1 CSVIPGQGGYEQYF
TRBJ1-1 TRBV29-1 CSVKADRENTEAFF
TRBJ1-1 TRBV5-1 CASSTTGEYGAFF
TRBJ2-3 TRBV19 CASSIPPARGSDTQYF
TRBJ1-2 TRBV2 CASSEKRYGYGYTF
TRBJ2-5 TRBV6-5 CASSYSSGGPQGTQYF
TRBJ2-5 TRBV6-6 CASSYSRGQETQYF
TRBJ1-4 TRBV6-5 CASIRQGYEKLFF
TRBJ2-7 TRBV2 CASRPVQGAPEQYF
TRBJ1-6 TRBV28 CASSNLGQVLSPLHF
TRBJ1-3 TRBV13 CASSLAPRAFSGNTIYF
TRBJ2-1 TRBV5-1 CASSSRWTGASNEQFF
TRBJ1-4 TRBV23-1 CASSQSRGLGEKLFF